This passage covers 13 T cell receptor beta chains from one sample sequenced in a study of early T cells in non-severe SARS-CoV-2 infection. Each CDR3 protein gets one entry after TCRdb re-called the 5' RACE reads with MiXCR. The data hold approximately 69,000 distinct CDR3 sequences, with roughly 10% observed a single time. Source material: whole blood. The receptors shown here come from an adult who was a healthcare worker with PCR-confirmed SARS-CoV-2 infection or an uninfected control (not recorded which).

This clonotype was seen many times. The chain has TRBV11-3 and TRBJ2-1; D is unclear. V was shortened by 2 bases and J by 6 bases, with 5 bases between the two germline ends. The CDR3 extends over 12 amino acids. CDR1 is SGHNT, CDR2 YENEEA, per germline. Here the CDR3 reads CASSLNRNEQFF. The CDR3 DNA sequence: TGTGCCAGCAGCTTAAATCGCAATGAGCAGTTCTTC.

The chain couples TRBV4-2 to TRBJ2-3; 10 bases map to TRBD2. Germline loops: CDR1 LGHNA, CDR2 YNFKEQ. V dropped 1 base and J dropped 4; count of bases not matched to a gene: 5. The CDR3 covers 16 residues. CDR3 loop: CASSQVPSGGADTQYF. The CDR3 nucleotides read TGTGCCAGCAGCCAAGTTCCTAGCGGGGGCGCAGATACGCAGTATTTT.

This clonotype was seen ten or more times. CDR3 coding DNA: TGTGCCAGCAGCCGTAGCGTTGGCTCTGGGGCCAACGTCCTGACTTTC. Translation gives CASSRSVGSGANVLTF. V is TRBV7-9 and J is TRBJ2-6; TRBD2 is a possible D gene (5 bases). V was trimmed by 5 bases and J by 0 bases, leaving 11 bases between them. In germline, CDR1 is SEHNR, CDR2 FQNEAQ (reference sequence). There are 16 residues in the CDR3. Supplemented by reference TRBV7-9 and TRBJ2-6, the full variable domain reads DTGVSQNPRHKITKRGQNVTFRCDPISEHNRLYWYRQTLGQGPEFLTYFQNEAQLEKSRLLSDRFSAERPKGSFSTLEIQRTEQGDSAMYLCASSRSVGSGANVLTFGAGSRLTVL.

As to this clonotype: A much more abundant neighbour one base away suggests this may be a read error. The J gene is TRBJ2-3, the V gene TRBV24-1; the D is unclear. Germline-derived CDR1 and CDR2 are KGHDR and SFDVKD. CDR3 length: 12 amino acids. V was trimmed by 8 bases and J by 2 bases, leaving 7 bases between them. The CDR3 nucleotides read TGTGCCACCAATGAAACCACAGATACGCAGTATTTT. It yields the protein CATNETTDTQYF.

This clonotype was observed many times. The CDR3 protein is CASSPPWQYNEQFF. In DNA form, the CDR3 reads TGTGCCAGCAGCCCTCCCTGGCAGTACAATGAGCAGTTCTTC. This chain connects TRBV7-2 to TRBJ2-1; the D is unclear. Trimming left V 5 bases short and J 4 bases short, with 12 bases between. The germline gives CDR1 SGHTA, CDR2 FQGNSA. This CDR3 has 14 residues. Using reference TRBV7-2 and TRBJ2-1 for the parts outside the CDR3, the full variable domain is GAGVSQSPSNKVTEKGKDVELRCDPISGHTALYWYRQSLGQGLEFLIYFQGNSAPDKSGLPSDRFSAERTGGSVSTLTIQRTQQEDSAVYLCASSPPWQYNEQFFGPGTRLTVL.

This clonotype has at least ten counts. V gene TRBV4-3 combines with J gene TRBJ2-7, with 7 bases lining up with TRBD2. The ends lost 0 bases at V and 5 bases at J; junction bases unmatched: 7. The CDR3 runs to 15 residues. Germline loops: CDR1 LGHNA, CDR2 YSLEER. CDR3 sequence (DNA): TGCGCCAGCAGCCAAGATAGGACTAGTTGGGACGAGCAGTACTTC. Protein product: CASSQDRTSWDEQYF.

Here the CDR3 DNA reads TGTGCCAGCAGCTCGCTTGGGGGATTTGGAAACACCATATATTTT. It translates to CASSSLGGFGNTIYF. This chain links TRBV7-9 with TRBJ1-3; tentatively, D is TRBD1 (5 bases). V lost 4 bases and J 3 bases, leaving 13 bases between the germline ends. The CDR3 totals 15 residues. Germline loops: CDR1 SEHNR, CDR2 FQNEAQ (reference sequence).

At least ten counts were recorded for this clonotype. V gene TRBV12-3 or TRBV12-4 combines with J gene TRBJ2-7, with 8 bases identical to TRBD1. The length of the CDR3 is 14 residues. The J segment lost 1 base and the V segment lost 3 bases, leaving 2 bases of the junction unmatched. CDR3 in amino acids: CASSFRDRSYEQYF. The CDR3 DNA follows: TGTGCCAGCAGTTTCCGGGACAGGTCCTACGAGCAGTACTTC.

The sample holds many counts of this clonotype. V usage is TRBV5-1 and J usage is TRBJ2-5, with TRBD2 identical over 8 bases. This CDR3 region has 15 residues. The V and J ends lost 0 bases and 5 bases, in that order; junction bases with no gene match: 6. Germline CDR1 and CDR2: SGHRS and YFSETQ. The CDR3 DNA follows: TGCGCCAGCAGCTTGGGTTCGGCGGGAGGCGAGACCCAGTACTTC. It is translated as CASSLGSAGGETQYF.

This clonotype was picked up many times. The V and J genes are TRBV20-1 and TRBJ1-5; 11 nucleotides align to TRBD1. The germline gives CDR1 DFQATT, CDR2 SNEGSKA (reference sequence). V lost 3 bases to trimming and J lost 7 bases; unmatched junction nucleotides: 5. The CDR3 sequence is 14 residues long. CDR3 protein: CSARDRGLNQPQHF. DNA of the CDR3: TGCAGTGCTAGGGACAGGGGGCTGAACCAGCCCCAGCATTTT.

At least ten counts were recorded for this clonotype. The rearrangement uses TRBV7-2 and TRBJ2-7; TRBD1 matches at 10 bases. The V segment lost 4 bases and the J segment 6 bases; nucleotides outside the gene matches: 0. From germline, CDR1 is SGHTA and CDR2 FQGNSA. This CDR3 has 12 amino acids. CDR3 nucleotides: TGTGCCAGCAGCTGGACAGGGGGCGAGCAGTACTTC. Residues: CASSWTGGEQYF.

This chain joins TRBV3-1 and TRBJ2-1, with D hard to call. The CDR3 runs 16 residues. V lost 0 bases and J lost 9, with 18 bases in between. In germline, CDR1 is LGHDT, CDR2 YNNKEL (reference sequence). The CDR3 loop reads CASSQEHPAIDREQFF. CDR3 DNA sequence: TGTGCCAGCAGCCAAGAACATCCCGCAATAGATCGTGAGCAGTTCTTC.

This clonotype was detected only a few times. The rearrangement links TRBV6-4 to TRBJ2-3; D is uncertain. Deletions cut 0 bases from V and 2 bases from J, with 3 bases between. The CDR3 covers 13 residues. CDR1 and CDR2 (germline): MRHNA, SNTAGT. CDR3 amino acids: CASSDSITDTQYF. The CDR3 coding sequence is TGTGCCAGCAGTGACTCGATCACAGATACGCAGTATTTT.